This is a list of T cell receptor beta chains from one sample in a study of cytomegalovirus exposure and HLA in healthy donors. The protocol was immunoSEQ multiplex PCR, while the TCRdb copy is restricted to in-frame clones and leaves out a portion. The profile shows around 400,000 clones, more than 80% of them singletons. The sequenced sample was PBMCs. Receptors were obtained from a woman between 18 and 30 years old in good health and CMV-seronegative. CDR3s include the opening cysteine and the closing phenylalanine or tryptophan. A D gene is named only where the DNA matches it firmly. The listing skips clone size in some rows; elsewhere it reads once, few, many or a size class.

>NA|TRBD1|TRBV30|TRBJ1-4
CAWCPTGRNEKLFF
TGTGCCTGGTGCCCGACAGGGAGAAATGAAAAACTGTTTTTT
>NA|NA|TRBV4-1|TRBJ2-2
CASSQEVLRGGELFF
TGCGCCAGCAGCCAAGAAGTATTAAGAGGGGGAGAGCTGTTTTTT
>NA|TRBD2|TRBV5-4|TRBJ2-3
CASIEAGDTDTQYF
TGTGCCAGCATTGAGGCGGGGGACACAGATACGCAGTATTTT
>NA|NA|TRBV29-1|TRBJ2-3
CSVVRTDTQYF
TGCAGCGTTGTGAGAACAGATACGCAGTATTTT
>NA|TRBD1|TRBV30|TRBJ2-2
CAWSVQGAPGELFF
TGTGCCTGGAGTGTACAGGGGGCACCCGGGGAGCTGTTTTTT
>NA|NA|TRBV6-1|TRBJ2-2
CASRERLVSTGELFF
TGTGCCAGCAGGGAACGACTAGTGAGCACCGGGGAGCTGTTTTTT
>NA|TRBD2|TRBV4-2|TRBJ2-3
CASSPLLAASTDTQYF
TGTGCCAGCAGCCCTCTACTAGCGGCTAGCACAGATACGCAGTATTTT
>NA|TRBD1|TRBV9|TRBJ1-1
CASSVGTGDREAFF
TGTGCCAGCAGCGTAGGGACAGGGGACCGTGAAGCTTTCTTT
>NA|NA|TRBV5-4|TRBJ1-6
CASSLGEVSYNSPLHF
TGTGCCAGCAGCTTGGGAGAGGTATCCTATAATTCACCCCTCCACTTT
>NA|NA|TRBV28|TRBJ1-1
CASSLSPGVKAFF
TGTGCCAGCAGTTTATCTCCAGGGGTGAAAGCTTTCTTT
>few|NA|TRBV11-2|TRBJ1-5
CASSFGNQPQHF
TGTGCCAGCAGCTTCGGCAATCAGCCCCAGCATTTT
>NA|NA|TRBV19|TRBJ1-1
CASSIGTRNTEAFF
TGTGCCAGTAGTATTGGGACTCGAAACACTGAAGCTTTCTTT
>NA|NA|TRBV4-1|TRBJ2-3
CASSQVGLPPDTQYF
TGCGCCAGCAGCCAAGTGGGACTCCCCCCAGATACGCAGTATTTT
>NA|NA|TRBV6-5|TRBJ2-6
CASSYSLPSGANVLTF
TGTGCCAGCAGTTACTCACTGCCCTCTGGGGCCAACGTCCTGACTTTC
>NA|NA|TRBV30|TRBJ2-2
CAGTGQVNTGELFF
TGTGCCGGGACTGGACAGGTGAACACCGGGGAGCTGTTTTTT
>few|TRBD1|TRBV5-6|TRBJ1-1
CASSLEGARGYTEAFF
TGTGCCAGCAGCTTAGAGGGGGCGAGAGGGTACACTGAAGCTTTCTTT
>NA|TRBD2|TRBV5-1|TRBJ2-2
CASSSDRSSGPNTGELFF
TGCGCCAGCAGCTCCGACCGGTCTAGCGGGCCAAACACCGGGGAGCTGTTTTTT
>NA|TRBD1|TRBV7-9|TRBJ2-1
CASSLTGGSYNEQFF
TGTGCCAGCAGCCTTACAGGGGGCTCCTACAATGAGCAGTTCTTC
>many|TRBD1|TRBV2|TRBJ1-3
CASRLRGDSGNTIYF
TGTGCCAGCAGGCTCAGGGGGGACTCTGGAAACACCATATATTTT
>few|NA|TRBV11-2|TRBJ1-2
CASSLDEGFLYGYTF
TGTGCCAGCAGCTTAGACGAGGGATTCCTCTATGGCTACACCTTC
>NA|NA|TRBV6-5|TRBJ1-2
CASSQQASRVGGYTF
TGTGCCAGCAGTCAGCAGGCCAGCAGGGTAGGGGGCTACACCTTC
>NA|NA|TRBV27|TRBJ1-1
CASTGPGGNTEAFF
TGTGCCAGCACAGGGCCGGGGGGGAACACTGAAGCTTTCTTT
>NA|NA|TRBV2|TRBJ2-2
CASSVGDTGELFF
TGTGCCAGCAGTGTGGGAGATACCGGGGAGCTGTTTTTT
>NA|NA|TRBV25-1|TRBJ1-1
CASAIGVGFRNTEAFF
TGTGCCAGCGCGATCGGGGTCGGGTTCAGGAACACTGAAGCTTTCTTT
>NA|NA|TRBV18|TRBJ1-1
CASSPSRGGGTEAFF
TGTGCCAGCTCACCATCCAGGGGTGGCGGCACTGAAGCTTTCTTT
>NA|TRBD1|TRBV7-9|TRBJ1-1
CASSHPGQAYTEAFF
TGTGCCAGCAGCCACCCGGGACAGGCTTACACTGAAGCTTTCTTT
>NA|NA|TRBV7-8|TRBJ2-7
CASSLAATLSYEQYF
TGTGCCAGCAGCTTAGCGGCGACTCTCTCCTACGAGCAGTACTTC
>NA|TRBD2|TRBV28|TRBJ2-7
CASSFGLARGSSYEQYF
TGTGCCAGCAGTTTTGGGCTAGCGCGGGGGAGCTCCTACGAGCAGTACTTC